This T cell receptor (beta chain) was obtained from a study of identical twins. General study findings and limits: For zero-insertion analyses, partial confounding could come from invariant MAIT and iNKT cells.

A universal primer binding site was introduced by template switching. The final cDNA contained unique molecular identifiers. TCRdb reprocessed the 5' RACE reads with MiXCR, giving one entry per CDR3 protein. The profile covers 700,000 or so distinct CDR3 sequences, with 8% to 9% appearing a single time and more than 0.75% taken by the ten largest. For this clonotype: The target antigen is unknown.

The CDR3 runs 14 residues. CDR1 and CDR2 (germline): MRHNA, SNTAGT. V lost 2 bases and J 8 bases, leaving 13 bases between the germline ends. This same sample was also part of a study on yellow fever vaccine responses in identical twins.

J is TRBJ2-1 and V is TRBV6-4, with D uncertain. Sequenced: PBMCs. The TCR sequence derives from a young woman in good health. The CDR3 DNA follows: TGTGCCAGCAGTGACACAGACGCTACCGATGAGCAGTTCTTC. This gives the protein CASSDTDATDEQFF.